The sequence of this T cell receptor beta chain was determined in a study of T cells in Graves' hyperthyroidism and ophthalmopathy (dated by TCRdb to between 2018 and 2021). Concerning the study at large: Peripheral blood samples were taken at the time of initial diagnosis, prior to any treatment. To identify TCR V-J signatures that set the groups apart, the researchers used a discovery cohort of about a hundred patients, made up of 43 with Graves' ophthalmopathy and about 59 with stable Graves' hyperthyroidism. Whether ophthalmopathy could be predicted prospectively was tested in an independent validation cohort made up of roughly 19 hyperthyroidism patients plus 17 patients who later progressed to ophthalmopathy. The 75 to 100 discovery patients were randomly divided into training and test sets at a 7:3 ratio. In six Graves' hyperthyroidism patients, the study also compared T-cell repertoires from thyroid tissue with T-cell repertoires from blood. Once sampling was done, hyperthyroidism patients were given methimazole at a starting dose of 30 mg daily, whereas ophthalmopathy patients were given high-dose intravenous methylprednisolone. The paper reports TCR Vbeta CDR3 sequencing of 135 peripheral blood samples: approximately 41 ophthalmopathy, roughly 74 hyperthyroidism and approximately 17 progressor patients.

Overall study results and their limits: Most expanded thyroid clonotypes (frequency above 0.001) were also found in blood, which suggests that blood repertoires may mirror thyroid immune responses. Sample size was not statistically predetermined, and investigators were not blinded to group allocation. During validation, the model predicted progression to ophthalmopathy a median of approximately 7 months ahead of onset, with almost 71% sensitivity and 72% to 85% specificity. A 13 V-J signature model separated ophthalmopathy from stable hyperthyroidism, with 87.88% sensitivity and 81% to 83% specificity in cross-validation and 80%/75% in testing.

Note on this clonotype: Its recognized antigen is unknown. Per-base qualities were not stored, and no clone one base away is much larger.

The TCR beta CDR3 regions were amplified from RNA transcripts. The first round of RT-PCR for the TCR CDR3 was performed with the HTBI primer set and the Qiagen OneStep RT-PCR kit. The libraries were constructed in a second round of multiplex PCR and then size-selected and purified. Paired-end sequencing of the libraries was performed with 100 bp reads on an Illumina HiSeq2000. Per the source publication's procedure: SOAPnuke was used to process the raw data, throwing out any read that contained adapters or uncalled bases, had a mean Phred below 15, or lacked an exact constant-primer or identifier match. COPE v1.2.5 was used to merge the high-quality paired reads, and each unique nucleotide sequence was defined as a clonotype. MiTCR v1.1 was used to align clonotypes to the IMGT TRBV, TRBD and TRBJ reference segments. Analysis was restricted to V-J combinations with a frequency above 0.0001, which covered 99% to 99.2% of repertoires. A TCS score was defined as the ratio between F50 (clonal expansion) and ExV (chaos), using BLOSUM62-based TCRdist between CDR3 peptides within each V-J. Welch's t-statistics and random forest reduced fewer than 550 V-J features to 10 to 15, which were used in a naive Bayes classifier (R e1071). TCRdb reran the public reads through fastp at Q25 and MiXCR, keeping productive beta chains. Entries that share a CDR3 protein sequence are merged under the most common genes and DNA. TCRdb's processing, not the authors', yielded these V and J calls. Recorded for this sample are around 420,000 distinct CDR3 sequences; 15% to 18% of them occurred a single time. The ten top clones hold roughly 8% of the sample.

Trimming takes 0 bases from V and 0 bases from J, and the germline ends sit 9 bases apart. Sequences DFQATT (CDR1) and SNEGSKA (CDR2) are obtained from the germline V gene (reference sequence). Including the terminal cysteine and phenylalanine, the CDR3 comprises 14 residues. CDR3 DNA is the only sequence kept; it has 42 bases, read in frame from the first base. Stable Graves' hyperthyroidism was defined as the absence of progression to ophthalmopathy over 18 months of follow-up. Hyperthyroidism patients were newly diagnosed, had a disease duration of under 2 months, and were aged 18 to 65 years. Patients with uncontrolled infections, other autoimmune diseases, pregnancy or lactation were excluded. Diagnoses relied on clinical symptoms, serum thyroxine and TRAb, thyroid ultrasound and orbital computed tomography. PBMCs were separated from 10 ml of fresh peripheral blood using Ficoll-Paque density gradient centrifugation. Total RNA was extracted using Trizol reagent, and RNA quality was assessed on an Agilent 2100 Bioanalyzer.

The sample comprised blood. The sequence is built from TRBV20-1 and TRBJ2-7; TRBD2 might be the D gene, on 5 matching bases. The sequence derives from a young woman with Graves' hyperthyroidism. The CDR3 here reads CSARDRTDSYEQYF. Read as DNA, the sequence is TGCAGTGCTAGAGATCGGACTGACTCCTACGAGCAGTACTTC.